Sequencing of this TCR beta chain was carried out in a study of T cell responses to AZD1222 COVID-19 vaccine. TCRdb's table, derived via immunoSEQ multiplex PCR, lists solely in-frame clones and lacks some. In the table there are some 130,000 clones, 80% to 95% of which are singletons. Study-wide results and limits: Nearly half of spike-specific TCRs reportedly go after variant regions that carry no mutations.

This clone was seen a few times. The antigen remains undetermined. This specimen was peripheral blood, taken on day 0 of AZD1222 vaccination. The TCR originated in an adult in good health.

For the CDR3, the DNA is TGTGCCAGCTCCCGGGACAGGGGCACTGAAGCTTTCTTT. This codes for CASSRDRGTEAFF. The V gene is TRBV6-5, the J gene TRBJ1-1, with 10 nucleotides matching TRBD1. V dropped 8 bases and J dropped 4; count of bases not matched to a gene: 4. CDR1 is MNHEY, CDR2 SVGAGI, per germline. The CDR3 consists of 13 residues.